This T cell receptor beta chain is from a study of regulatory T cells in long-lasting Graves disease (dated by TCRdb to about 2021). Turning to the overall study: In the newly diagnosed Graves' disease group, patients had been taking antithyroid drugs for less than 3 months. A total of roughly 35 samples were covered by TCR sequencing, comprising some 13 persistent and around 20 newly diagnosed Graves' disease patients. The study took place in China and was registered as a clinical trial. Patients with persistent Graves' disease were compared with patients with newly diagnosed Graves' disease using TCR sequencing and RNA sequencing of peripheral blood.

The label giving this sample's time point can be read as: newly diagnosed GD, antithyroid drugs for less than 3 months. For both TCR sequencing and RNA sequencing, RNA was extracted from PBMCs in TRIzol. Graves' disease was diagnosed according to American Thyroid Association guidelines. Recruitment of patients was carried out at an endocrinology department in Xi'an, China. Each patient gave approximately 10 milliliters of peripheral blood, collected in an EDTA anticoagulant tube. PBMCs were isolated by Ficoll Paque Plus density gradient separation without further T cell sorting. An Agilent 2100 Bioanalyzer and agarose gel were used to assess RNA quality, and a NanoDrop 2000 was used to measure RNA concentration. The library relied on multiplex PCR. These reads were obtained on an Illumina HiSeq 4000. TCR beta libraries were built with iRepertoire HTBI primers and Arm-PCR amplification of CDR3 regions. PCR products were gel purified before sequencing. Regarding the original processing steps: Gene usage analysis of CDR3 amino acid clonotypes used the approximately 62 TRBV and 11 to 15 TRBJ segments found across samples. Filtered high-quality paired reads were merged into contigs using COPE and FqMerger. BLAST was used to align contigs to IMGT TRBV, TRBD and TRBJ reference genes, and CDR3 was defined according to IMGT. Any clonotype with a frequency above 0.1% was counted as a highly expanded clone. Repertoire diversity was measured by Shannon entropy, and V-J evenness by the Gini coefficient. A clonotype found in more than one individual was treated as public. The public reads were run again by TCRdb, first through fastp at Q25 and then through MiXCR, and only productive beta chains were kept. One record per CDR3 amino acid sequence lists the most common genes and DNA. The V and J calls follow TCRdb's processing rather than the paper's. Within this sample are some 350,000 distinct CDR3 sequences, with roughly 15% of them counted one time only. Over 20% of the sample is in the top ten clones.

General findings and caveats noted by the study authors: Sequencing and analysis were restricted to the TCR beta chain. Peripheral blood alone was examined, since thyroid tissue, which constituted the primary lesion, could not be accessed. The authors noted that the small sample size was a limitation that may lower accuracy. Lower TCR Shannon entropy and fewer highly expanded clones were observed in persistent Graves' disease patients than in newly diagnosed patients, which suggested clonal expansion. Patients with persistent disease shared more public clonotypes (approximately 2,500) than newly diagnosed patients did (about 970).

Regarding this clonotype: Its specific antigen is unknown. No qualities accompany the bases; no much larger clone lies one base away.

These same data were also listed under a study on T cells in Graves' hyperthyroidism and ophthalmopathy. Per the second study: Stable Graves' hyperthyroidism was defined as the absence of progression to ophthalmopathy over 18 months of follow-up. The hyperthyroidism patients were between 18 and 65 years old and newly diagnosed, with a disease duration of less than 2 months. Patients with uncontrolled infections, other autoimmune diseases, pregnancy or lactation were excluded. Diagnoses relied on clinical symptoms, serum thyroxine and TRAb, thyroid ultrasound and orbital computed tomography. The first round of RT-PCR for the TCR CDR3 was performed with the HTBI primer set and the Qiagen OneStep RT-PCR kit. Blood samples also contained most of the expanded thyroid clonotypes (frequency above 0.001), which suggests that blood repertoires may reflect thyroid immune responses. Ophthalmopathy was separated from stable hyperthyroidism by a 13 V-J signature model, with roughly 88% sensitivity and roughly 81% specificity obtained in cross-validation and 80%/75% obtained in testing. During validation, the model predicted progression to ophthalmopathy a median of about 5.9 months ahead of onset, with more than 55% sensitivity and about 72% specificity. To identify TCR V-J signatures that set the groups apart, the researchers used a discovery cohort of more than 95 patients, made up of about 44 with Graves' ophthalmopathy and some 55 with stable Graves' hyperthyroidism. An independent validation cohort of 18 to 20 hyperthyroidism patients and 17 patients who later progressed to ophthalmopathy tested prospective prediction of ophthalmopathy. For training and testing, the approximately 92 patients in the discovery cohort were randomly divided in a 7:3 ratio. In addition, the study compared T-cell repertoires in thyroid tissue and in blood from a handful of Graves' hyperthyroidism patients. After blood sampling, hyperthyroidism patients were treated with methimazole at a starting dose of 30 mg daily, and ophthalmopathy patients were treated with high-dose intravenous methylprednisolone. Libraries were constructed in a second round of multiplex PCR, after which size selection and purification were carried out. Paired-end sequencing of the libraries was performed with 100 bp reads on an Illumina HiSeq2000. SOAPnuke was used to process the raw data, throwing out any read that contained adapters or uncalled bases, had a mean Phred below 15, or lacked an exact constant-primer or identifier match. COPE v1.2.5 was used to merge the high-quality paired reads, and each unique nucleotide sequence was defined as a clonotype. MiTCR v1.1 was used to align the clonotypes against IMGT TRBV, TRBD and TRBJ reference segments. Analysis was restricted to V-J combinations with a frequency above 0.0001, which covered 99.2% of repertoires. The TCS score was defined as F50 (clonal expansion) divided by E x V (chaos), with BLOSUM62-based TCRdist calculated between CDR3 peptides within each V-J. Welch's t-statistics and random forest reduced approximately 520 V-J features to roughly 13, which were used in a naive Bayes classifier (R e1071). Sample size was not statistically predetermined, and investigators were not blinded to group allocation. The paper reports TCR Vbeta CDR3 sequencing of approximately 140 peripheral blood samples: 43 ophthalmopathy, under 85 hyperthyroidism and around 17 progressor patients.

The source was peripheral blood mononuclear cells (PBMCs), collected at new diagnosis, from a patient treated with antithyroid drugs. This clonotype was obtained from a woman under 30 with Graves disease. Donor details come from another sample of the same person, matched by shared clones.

This receptor has the CDR3 CASSEKRHTEAFF. The nucleotide sequence reads as follows: TGTGCCAGCAGTGAAAAGAGGCACACTGAAGCTTTCTTT. The V gene is TRBV2 and the J gene is TRBJ1-1, with the D gene uncertain. CDR1 and CDR2 are read off the germline V gene as SNHLY and FYNNEI. CDR3 length: 13 amino acids, cysteine to phenylalanine. CDR3 DNA only is kept here, 39 bases in frame from base 1. V loses 2 bases, J loses 3 bases, and the germline ends lie 7 bases apart.